This T cell receptor (beta chain) was captured by sequencing in a study of blood T cell repertoires in COVID-19. Study summary: Sites across the United States, Italy and Spain contributed samples from acute and convalescent COVID-19. T cells, B-cell-depleted T cells, or PBMCs supplied cDNA or gDNA.

Authors' processing steps: By means of reference gene primer amplification, nucleated cell counts were estimated. Sequencing used immunoSEQ multiplex PCR; TCRdb keeps in-frame clones, though not all of them. V, J and clone size reflect that table, while D and trimming were determined from the DNA. The sample has 150,000 to 200,000 clones; 70% to 90% are singletons. The CDR3 runs 16 residues. V lost 3 bases and J lost 7; bases outside the gene matches: 11. Germline CDR1 and CDR2: SGHTA and FQGTGA. The sample taken for sequencing was peripheral blood. The clonotype originates from a human donor in a cohort sampled during active COVID-19. This rearrangement joins TRBV7-3 to TRBJ1-4; 7 nucleotides align to TRBD1. The CDR3 reads CASSFGTAPRGEKLFF. Here the CDR3 DNA reads TGTGCCAGCAGCTTCGGGACAGCACCTCGAGGTGAAAAACTGTTTTTT.